These 30 T cell receptor beta chains originate from one sample sequenced in a study of cytomegalovirus exposure and HLA in healthy donors. PCR involved 60 Vbeta and 13 Jbeta primers. Here immunoSEQ multiplex PCR was the method, and the copy in TCRdb shows in-frame clones only, minus some. The table includes around 200,000 clones, around 75% detected once. Sequences were obtained from PBMCs. Receptors were obtained from a male donor in good health and CMV-seronegative.

The rearrangement joins TRBV4-3 to TRBJ1-5, with unresolved D. Germline assignment: CDR1 LGHNA and CDR2 YSLEER. The CDR3 consists of 15 residues. V shed 0 bases and J shed 0 bases, with 6 bases lying between them. The chain's CDR3 is CASSQEGDSNQPQHF. In DNA, the CDR3 is TGCGCCAGCAGCCAAGAAGGAGATAGCAATCAGCCCCAGCATTTT.

This chain links TRBV7-9 with TRBJ1-2; 8 nucleotides agree with TRBD1. After removal of 4 bases from V and 0 bases from J, the junction contained 7 bases not matched to a gene. Germline CDR1 reads SEHNR; CDR2 reads FQNEAQ (reference sequence). The CDR3 length is 16 residues. The DNA for the CDR3 is TGTGCCAGCAGCTCGCGGACAGGGCCCGCTAACTATGGCTACACCTTC. Translating it yields CASSSRTGPANYGYTF.

This clone is a singleton in its sample. The chain joins TRBV19 to TRBJ1-1, with D possibly being TRBD1 (6 bases). V lost 1 base to trimming and J lost 1 base, with 7 bases between them. The CDR3 has 14 amino acids. Germline CDR1 is LNHDA and CDR2 is SQIVND (reference sequence). For the CDR3, the DNA is TGTGCCAGTAGTATAGTACAGGGGAACACTGAAGCTTTCTTT. Its protein is CASSIVQGNTEAFF. Filled out from reference TRBV19 and TRBJ1-1, the complete variable domain reads DGGITQSPKYLFRKEGQNVTLSCEQNLNHDAMYWYRQDPGQGLRLIYYSQIVNDFQKGDIAEGYSVSREKKESFPLTVTSAQKNPTAFYLCASSIVQGNTEAFFGQGTRLTVV.

The CDR3 nucleotides read TGTGCCAGCAGGTCCGGGACTAGCGGACTCTACGAGCAGTACTTC. It encodes CASRSGTSGLYEQYF. This chain connects TRBV6-5 to TRBJ2-7, with 11 bases lining up with TRBD2. Germline V gives CDR1 MNHEY, CDR2 SVGAGI. The V gene end was trimmed by 6 bases and the J gene end by 3 bases; junction bases not matched to a gene: 7. The length of the CDR3 is 15 residues.

This clone has only one observation. The chain couples TRBV6-6 to TRBJ1-2; 7 bases fit TRBD1. Per the germline V gene, CDR1 is MNHNY and CDR2 is SVGAGI (reference sequence). Losses at the gene ends were 5 bases for V and 6 bases for J; bases not matched to a gene: 6. This CDR3 region has 13 residues. CDR3 DNA sequence: TGTGCCAGCAGTCCCCCGACAGGGAATGGCTACACCTTC. Protein sequence: CASSPPTGNGYTF.

J is TRBJ1-5 and V is TRBV2; perhaps TRBD1 as D (6 bases). Germline V gene lookup returns CDR1 SNHLY and CDR2 FYNNEI. V lost 4 bases, J lost 5 bases, and 12 bases lay in between. This CDR3 contains 14 residues. CDR3 loop: CASSALTGYQPQHF. As DNA, the CDR3 is TGTGCCAGCAGTGCCCTAACAGGGTATCAGCCCCAGCATTTT.

In DNA, the CDR3 is TGTGCCAGCAGCTTAGCGTTAACTAGCGGGAGGGCCGCAGATACGCAGTATTTT. Encoded protein: CASSLALTSGRAADTQYF. V gene TRBV7-2 combines with J gene TRBJ2-3, with 13 bases matching TRBD2. The V gene's germline CDR1 is SGHTA and CDR2 FQGNSA. The CDR3 loop spans 18 amino acids. V shed 0 bases and J 4 bases; nucleotides not matched to a gene: 7.

In its sample, this clone was seen once. This chain joins TRBV7-2 and TRBJ2-1; TRBD2 aligns across 9 bases. CDR1 and CDR2 from the germline V gene are SGHTA and FQGNSA. The CDR3 is 14 residues long. Trimming at V came to 3 bases and at J to 8 bases, leaving 5 bases not matched to a gene. The DNA for the CDR3 is TGTGCCAGCAGCTTGCTAGCGGGAACCCATGAGCAGTTCTTC. Translation: CASSLLAGTHEQFF.

This clone was seen only a few times. This chain connects TRBV4-1 to TRBJ1-1; D uncertain. From germline, CDR1 is MGHRA and CDR2 YSYEKL. This CDR3 is built from 16 residues. Trimming cost V 0 bases and J 0 bases, with 11 bases left between them. The CDR3 nucleotides are TGCGCCAGCAGCCAAGATTGGGCGCGTTTGAACACTGAAGCTTTCTTT. This encodes CASSQDWARLNTEAFF.

This chain joins TRBV18 and TRBJ1-5; 8 nucleotides match TRBD1. J lost 5 bases, V lost 0 bases, and 12 bases had no gene match. Germline values: CDR1 KGHSH, CDR2 LQKENI. There are 18 residues in the CDR3. Here the CDR3 DNA reads TGTGCCAGCTCACCACCTCGTCACAGGGGGGTCCTAGATCAGCCCCAGCATTTT. Amino acids: CASSPPRHRGVLDQPQHF.

The chain employs TRBV11-2 and TRBJ1-5; TRBD1 aligns across 7 bases. Unmatched junction bases numbered 7, after V lost 4 bases and J lost 4 bases. The CDR3 spans 15 residues. The germline CDR1 and CDR2 sequences are SGHAT and FQNNGV. The CDR3 bases are TGTGCCAGCAGCTCATTACAGGGGCTAAATCAGCCCCAGCATTTT. Amino acids: CASSSLQGLNQPQHF.

The chain has TRBV29-1 and TRBJ2-6, with D possibly matching TRBD1 (6 bases). CDR1 is SQVTM, CDR2 ANQGSEA, per germline. V was cut by 4 bases and J by 1 base, with 14 bases left in between. This CDR3 is built from 16 residues. The CDR3 reads CSVAGQRPSGANVLTF. The CDR3 nucleotides read TGCAGCGTTGCAGGACAGAGACCTTCTGGGGCCAACGTCCTGACTTTC.

The sample holds one count of this clone. The gene calls are TRBV30 and TRBJ1-1, with D perhaps TRBD1 (5 bases). There are 14 residues in the CDR3. V lost 4 bases and J 1 base, leaving 13 bases between the germline ends. The germline gives CDR1 GTSNPN, CDR2 SVGIG (reference sequence). CDR3 in DNA: TGTGCCTGGAACCCAGGGCAAGCGAACACTGAAGCTTTCTTT. Its protein is CAWNPGQANTEAFF.

This clone is a singleton in its sample. The chain couples TRBV11-1 to TRBJ2-1, with D hard to call. V lost 4 bases and J lost 8, with 6 bases in between. The V gene's germline CDR1 is SGHAT and CDR2 FQDESV (reference sequence). This CDR3 spans 11 amino acids. The CDR3 region has the DNA TGTGCCAGCAGCTCTCTTGATGAGCAGTTCTTC. This gives the protein CASSSLDEQFF.

The CDR3 protein is CASSLGDRGQGEAFF. The CDR3 nucleotides are TGTGCCAGCAGCTTGGGGGACAGGGGGCAGGGTGAAGCTTTCTTT. The chain is built from TRBV5-8 and TRBJ1-1, with 12 bases matching TRBD1. The ends lost 0 bases at V and 7 bases at J; junction bases unmatched: 4. The CDR3 sequence is 15 residues long. Germline CDR1 and CDR2: SGHTS and YDEGEE.

V usage is TRBV6-5 and J usage is TRBJ1-2; a weak D match, TRBD1 (5 bases). Per germline, CDR1 MNHEY and CDR2 SVGAGI. CDR3 length equals 14 residues. Trimming pared 2 bases from V and 7 bases from J, leaving 14 bases between. The CDR3 spells CASSYKPGGGGYTF. In nucleotides, the CDR3 is TGTGCCAGCAGTTACAAGCCGGGGGGTGGTGGCTACACCTTC.

V usage is TRBV6-5 and J usage is TRBJ1-5; D gene unclear. Trimming pared 0 bases from V and 8 bases from J, leaving 8 bases between. Per the germline V gene, CDR1 is MNHEY and CDR2 is SVGAGI. The CDR3 length is 13 residues. This chain's CDR3 is CASSYSRTEPQHF. CDR3 DNA sequence: TGTGCCAGCAGTTACTCCCGTACAGAGCCCCAGCATTTT.

The V and J genes are TRBV6-1 and TRBJ2-7, with a possible D match to TRBD2 (6 bases). Per the germline V gene, CDR1 is MNHNS and CDR2 is SASEGT. V was clipped by 9 bases and J by 2 bases, with 14 bases between them. There are 13 residues in the CDR3. The CDR3 loop reads CASRGGIPYEQYF. DNA for the CDR3: TGTGCCAGTAGAGGAGGGATACCCTACGAGCAGTACTTC.

The chain combines TRBV10-3 with TRBJ2-7, with D uncertain. V was trimmed by 8 bases and J by 2 bases, leaving 16 bases between them. CDR1 is ENHRY, CDR2 SYGVKD, per germline. This CDR3 has 14 amino acids. The CDR3 sequence is CAIAPGKFAYEQYF. The CDR3 coding sequence is TGTGCCATCGCCCCGGGTAAGTTTGCCTACGAGCAGTACTTC.

V is TRBV7-9 and J is TRBJ1-1; D not certain. V gave up 6 bases and J gave up 2 bases, with 13 bases separating them. The V gene's germline CDR1 is SEHNR and CDR2 FQNEAQ (reference sequence). This CDR3 is 14 amino acids long. CDR3 in amino acids: CASSRTFRNTEAFF. The CDR3 DNA reads TGTGCCAGCAGTCGAACGTTTAGAAACACTGAAGCTTTCTTT. The full variable domain, completed using reference TRBV7-9 and TRBJ1-1, is DTGVSQNPRHKITKRGQNVTFRCDPISEHNRLYWYRQTLGQGPEFLTYFQNEAQLEKSRLLSDRFSAERPKGSFSTLEIQRTEQGDSAMYLCASSRTFRNTEAFFGQGTRLTVV.

Only a few counts were recorded for this clone. The chain combines TRBV6-1 with TRBJ2-1, with 7 positions matching TRBD2. This CDR3 has 13 residues. The V gene's germline CDR1 is MNHNS and CDR2 SASEGT. J was trimmed by 7 bases and V by 7 bases; bases with no gene match: 7. The CDR3 reads CASKLAAGNEQFF. The CDR3 DNA reads as TGTGCCAGCAAACTAGCAGCGGGGAATGAGCAGTTCTTC.

V is TRBV18 and J is TRBJ2-3, with 9 bases fitting TRBD2. CDR3 length equals 16 residues. Germline loops: CDR1 KGHSH, CDR2 LQKENI. Losses at the gene ends were 5 bases for V and 0 bases for J; bases not matched to a gene: 6. This CDR3 is CASSTGTSSSTDTQYF. The CDR3 DNA follows: TGTGCCAGCTCAACCGGGACTAGCTCTAGCACAGATACGCAGTATTTT. Full variable domain (outside the CDR3, taken from reference TRBV18 and TRBJ2-3): NAGVMQNPRHLVRRRGQEARLRCSPMKGHSHVYWYRQLPEEGLKFMVYLQKENIIDESGMPKERFSAEFPKEGPSILRIQQVVRGDSAAYFCASSTGTSSSTDTQYFGPGTRLTVL.

In regard to this clone: Other DNA sequences from this sample encode an identical CDR3 as well. The rearrangement uses TRBV30 and TRBJ1-3; maybe TRBD1 (6 bases). The CDR3 consists of 15 residues. Trimming shortened V by 0 bases and J by 0 bases, and 9 bases separated the two germline ends. Looked up from germline, CDR1 is GTSNPN and CDR2 is SVGIG (reference sequence). CDR3 in amino acids: CAWSVGGASGNTIYF. CDR3 nucleotides: TGTGCCTGGAGTGTAGGGGGGGCCTCTGGAAACACCATATATTTT.

This chain connects TRBV6-5 to TRBJ2-3; TRBD2 agrees at 12 bases. The CDR3 is 13 residues long. The V segment lost 5 bases and the J segment 8 bases; nucleotides outside the gene matches: 2. Germline values: CDR1 MNHEY, CDR2 SVGAGI. In DNA form, the CDR3 reads TGTGCCAGCAGTACGGGACTAGCGGGTACGCAGTATTTT. This translates into CASSTGLAGTQYF.

This chain uses TRBV6-5 with TRBJ2-3, with TRBD2 matching 8 bases. After removal of 0 bases from V and 6 bases from J, the junction contained 8 bases not matched to a gene. The CDR3 sequence is 16 residues long. Germline V CDR1 and CDR2: MNHEY, SVGAGI. Here the CDR3 DNA reads TGTGCCAGCAGTTACTCGATGCTAGCGGGTTACGATACGCAGTATTTT. Translation gives CASSYSMLAGYDTQYF.

V and J are TRBV19 and TRBJ1-2, with a possible D match to TRBD1 (5 bases). With 7 bases removed from V and 4 bases from J, the gap between germline ends came to 13 bases. The germline V gene encodes CDR1 LNHDA and CDR2 SQIVND (reference sequence). CDR3 size: 13 residues. CDR3 region: CASKVKGIYGYTF. The CDR3, as DNA: TGTGCCAGTAAGGTCAAGGGGATCTATGGCTACACCTTC.

V is TRBV5-1 and J is TRBJ2-1, with 8 bases lining up with TRBD2. The CDR3 contains 15 residues. V was clipped by 4 bases and J by 9 bases; unmatched bases: 12. Per the germline V gene, CDR1 is SGHRS and CDR2 is YFSETQ. CDR3 nucleotide sequence: TGCGCCAGCAGCCCGGATTGGCGGGAGGACGGTGAGCAGTTCTTC. It yields the protein CASSPDWREDGEQFF.

This clone was seen more than once but under ten times. The V and J genes are TRBV5-4 and TRBJ1-1, with D hard to call. CDR3 length: 14 residues. V dropped 4 bases and J dropped 0 bases, with 10 bases sitting between them. The germline V gene encodes CDR1 SGHNT and CDR2 YYREEE (reference sequence). CDR3 DNA sequence: TGTGCCAGCAGCCTATCACAGATGAACACTGAAGCTTTCTTT. Translated, it gives CASSLSQMNTEAFF.

The chain has TRBV18 and TRBJ2-7; the D is unclear. The germline CDR1 and CDR2 sequences are KGHSH and LQKENI. The CDR3 extends over 14 amino acids. Trimming cost V 0 bases and J 2 bases, with 8 bases left between them. CDR3 region: CASSPPSVPYEQYF. The CDR3 DNA reads as TGTGCCAGCTCACCACCATCAGTTCCCTACGAGCAGTACTTC.

This chain connects TRBV6-5 to TRBJ2-3, with TRBD2 matching over 9 bases. V gave up 0 bases and J gave up 7 bases; unmatched junction bases: 5. Per the germline V gene, CDR1 is MNHEY and CDR2 is SVGAGI. CDR3 length: 15 amino acids. The CDR3 nucleotides are TGTGCCAGCAGTTACTCGAAGCGGGAGGTAAATACGCAGTATTTT. Translating gives CASSYSKREVNTQYF.